This TCR beta chain was observed in a study of human T cells and chemical hapten exposure. Documented time point: pre-sensitization, week 0. This sample's treatment: therapeutic diphenylcyclopropenone sensitization with weekly scalp DPC. Unfractionated whole blood yielded the extracted total RNA. Investigators collected blood before applying each patch test. Every donor had alopecia and was 18 to 70 years old; all were suitable for DPC. TCRdb re-derived calls from the RACE reads in MiXCR, one entry per CDR3 protein. The sample gives some 49,000 distinct CDR3 sequences, about 9.6% of which show up once; approximately 9.7% is in the top ten. This clonotype was counted a few times. The limits of the CDR3 on the DNA are not certain, so only TCRdb's listed CDR3 is given. The clonotype originates from a woman aged 30 to 39 with alopecia areata. Some clones in this sample may be carry-over from other donors' samples. Sequencing was performed on whole blood, taken in connection with sensitization to the hapten diphenylcyclopropenone (DPC).

CDR3: CASSTSDRYLHF. The chain recombines TRBV7-9 with TRBJ1-6. The CDR3 extends over 12 residues, inclusive of both ends. CDR1 is SEHNR, CDR2 FQNEAQ, per germline (reference sequence).